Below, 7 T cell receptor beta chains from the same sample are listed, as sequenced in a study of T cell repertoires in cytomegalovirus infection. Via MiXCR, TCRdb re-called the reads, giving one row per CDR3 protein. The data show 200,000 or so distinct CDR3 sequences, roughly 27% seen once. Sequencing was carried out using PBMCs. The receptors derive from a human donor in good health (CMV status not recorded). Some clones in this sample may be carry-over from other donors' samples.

CDR3 nucleotide sequence: TGTGCCTCCGATCACGGAGCGAACACTGAAGCTTTCTTT. Protein sequence: CASDHGANTEAFF. This sequence joins TRBV19 and TRBJ1-1, with D unresolved. CDR1 and CDR2 from the germline V gene are LNHDA and SQIVND (reference sequence). V gave up 11 bases and J gave up 1 base, with 14 bases separating them. The CDR3 is 13 residues long.

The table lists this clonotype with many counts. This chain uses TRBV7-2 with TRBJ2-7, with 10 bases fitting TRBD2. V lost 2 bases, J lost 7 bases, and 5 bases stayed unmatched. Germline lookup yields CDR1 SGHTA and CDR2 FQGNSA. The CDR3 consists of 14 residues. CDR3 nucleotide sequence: TGTGCCAGCAGCTTAACTAGCGGGGTGGGGGAGCAGTACTTC. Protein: CASSLTSGVGEQYF.

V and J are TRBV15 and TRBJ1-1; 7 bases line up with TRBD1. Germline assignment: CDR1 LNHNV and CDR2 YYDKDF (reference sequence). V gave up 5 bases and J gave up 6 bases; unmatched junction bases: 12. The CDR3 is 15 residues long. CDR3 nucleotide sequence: TGTGCCACCAGCCCCCGGGACAGAGCCAGCCCTGAAGCTTTCTTT. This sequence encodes CATSPRDRASPEAFF.

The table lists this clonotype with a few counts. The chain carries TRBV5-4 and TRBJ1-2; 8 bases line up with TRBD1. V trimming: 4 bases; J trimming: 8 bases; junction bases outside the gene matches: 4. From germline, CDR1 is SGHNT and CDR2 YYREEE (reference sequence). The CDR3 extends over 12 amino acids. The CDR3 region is CASSPGQVGYTF. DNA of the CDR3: TGTGCCAGCAGCCCGGGACAGGTCGGCTACACCTTC.

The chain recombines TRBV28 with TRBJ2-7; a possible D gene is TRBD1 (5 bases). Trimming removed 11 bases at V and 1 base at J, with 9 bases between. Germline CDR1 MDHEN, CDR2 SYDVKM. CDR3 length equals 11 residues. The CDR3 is CAWGSSYEQYF. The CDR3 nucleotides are TGTGCCTGGGGCAGTTCCTACGAGCAGTACTTC.

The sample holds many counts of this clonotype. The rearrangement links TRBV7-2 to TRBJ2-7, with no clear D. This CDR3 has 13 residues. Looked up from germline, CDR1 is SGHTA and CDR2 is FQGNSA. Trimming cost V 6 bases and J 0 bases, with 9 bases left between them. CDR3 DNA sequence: TGTGCCAGCAGTGACCCGAACTCCTACGAGCAGTACTTC. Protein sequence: CASSDPNSYEQYF. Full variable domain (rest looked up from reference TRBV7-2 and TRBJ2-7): GAGVSQSPSNKVTEKGKDVELRCDPISGHTALYWYRQSLGQGLEFLIYFQGNSAPDKSGLPSDRFSAERTGGSVSTLTIQRTQQEDSAVYLCASSDPNSYEQYFGPGTRLTVT.

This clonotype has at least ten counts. The CDR3 DNA is TGTGCCAGCAGCTCCCGTCCAGGGGGGACTGAAGCTTTCTTT. Encoded protein: CASSSRPGGTEAFF. V is TRBV7-8 and J is TRBJ1-1; 7 nucleotides align to TRBD1. CDR3 length: 14 amino acids. CDR1 SGHVS and CDR2 FQNEAQ come from the germline V gene. The junction had 7 bases not matched to a gene; V was cut back by 4 bases and J by 5 bases. The full variable domain, with the rest looked up from reference TRBV7-8 and TRBJ1-1, is GAGVSQSPRYKVAKRGQDVALRCDPISGHVSLFWYQQALGQGPEFLTYFQNEAQLDKSGLPSDRFFAERPEGSVSTLKIQRTQQEDSAVYLCASSSRPGGTEAFFGQGTRLTVV.